The clone carrying this T cell receptor (beta chain) was seen a few times. As yet, its antigen is unknown. The entirety of the isolated RNA underwent reverse transcription, so expressed TCRB transcripts were sequenced. TCRdb's copy holds only in-frame clones and misses some; the assay was immunoSEQ multiplex PCR. The sample holds fewer than 350,000 clones, around 19% seen once. The record originates from a study of beta chain features in type 1 diabetes. Study information: Sorted cells, some 98,000,000 in number, were examined across all samples. Findings and caveats of the study: Insertions were fewer and deletions more numerous at VDJ junctions in type 1 diabetes patients. In all four CD4+ subsets, TCRB CDR3 length was significantly, moderately reduced in type 1 diabetes.

CD45RO/CCR7/CD25/CD127/CD95/CD27 sorting isolated CD4+ naive, central memory, regulatory and stem cell-like memory cells. Germline V CDR1 and CDR2: SGHTA, FQGTGA. The CDR3 runs to 16 residues. V lost 3 bases and J 6 bases, leaving 20 bases between the germline ends. The clonotype comes from a woman between 18 and 29 years old in good health. The sequenced material came from naive CD4+ T cells from blood. The chain couples TRBV7-3 to TRBJ2-5; possibly TRBD1 for D (5 bases). The CDR3 region has the DNA TGTGCCAGCAGCTTGATGGGTCAGGGCTCGGAACAGACCCAGTACTTC. Translation: CASSLMGQGSEQTQYF.